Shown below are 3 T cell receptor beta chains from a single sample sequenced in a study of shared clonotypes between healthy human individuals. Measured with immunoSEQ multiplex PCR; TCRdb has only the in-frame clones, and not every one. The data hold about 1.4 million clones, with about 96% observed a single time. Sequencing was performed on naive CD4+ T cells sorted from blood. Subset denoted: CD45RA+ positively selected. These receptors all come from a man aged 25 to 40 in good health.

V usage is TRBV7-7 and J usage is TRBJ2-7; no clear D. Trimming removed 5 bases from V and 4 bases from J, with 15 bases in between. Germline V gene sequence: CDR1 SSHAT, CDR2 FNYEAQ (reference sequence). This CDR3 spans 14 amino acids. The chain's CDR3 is CASSIGPGDYEQYF. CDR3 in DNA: TGTGCCAGCAGCATTGGCCCTGGGGATTACGAGCAGTACTTC.

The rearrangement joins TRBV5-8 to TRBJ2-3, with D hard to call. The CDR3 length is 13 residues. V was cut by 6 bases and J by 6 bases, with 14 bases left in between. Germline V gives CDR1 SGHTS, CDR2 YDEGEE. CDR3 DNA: TGTGCCAGCACAGACCAGACCCCCGATACGCAGTATTTT. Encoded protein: CASTDQTPDTQYF.

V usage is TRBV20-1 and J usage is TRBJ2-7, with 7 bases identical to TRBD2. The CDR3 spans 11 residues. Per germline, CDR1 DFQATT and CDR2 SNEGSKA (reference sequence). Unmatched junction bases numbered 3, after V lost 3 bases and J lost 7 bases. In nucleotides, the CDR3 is TGCAGTGCTAGGCGGGAGTGGGAGCAGTACTTC. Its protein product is CSARREWEQYF.